This T cell receptor (beta chain) is from a study of cytomegalovirus exposure and HLA in healthy donors. In nominal health when sampled, donors likely had unrecorded immune exposures nonetheless. Study findings and constraints: Later on, an analysis tied 15,000 or so TCR beta sequences to HLA alleles at 0.05 false discovery rate. Previous analysis showed most TCR beta V segments were productive about 90% or about 30% of the time.

Vbeta (60) and Jbeta (13) primers were used in the PCR. Profiled with immunoSEQ multiplex PCR; TCRdb holds only in-frame clones, not every one. The table includes 100,000 to 150,000 clones, about 83% detected once. This clone has just one count. Its specificity is unknown. Material: PBMCs. The sequence came from a woman aged 40 to 55 in good health and CMV-seropositive.

CDR3 sequence (DNA): TGTGCCAGCAGCCAAGATGGGCAGTACACCGGGGAGCTGTTTTTT. It translates to CASSQDGQYTGELFF. The V call is TRBV4-2, the J call TRBJ2-2; D is ambiguous. The CDR3 has 15 amino acids. The V end lost 0 bases, the J end lost 3 bases, and 8 bases lay between the germline ends. Germline loops: CDR1 LGHNA, CDR2 YNFKEQ.